These 14 T cell receptor beta chains were all obtained from the same sample, sequenced in a study of T cell repertoires in cytomegalovirus infection. The antigens these receptors bind are not known. TCRdb fed the reads into MiXCR, producing one record per CDR3 protein. Counted here are 650,000 to 850,000 distinct CDR3 sequences, about 27% occurring once; the ten biggest clones make up over 10%. The sequenced sample was cultured CD8+ T cells from PBMCs, obtained from culture after CMV antigen stimulation. These TCRs come from a human donor in good health (CMV status not recorded). Some clones in this sample may be carry-over from other donors' samples.

This clonotype was detected a few times. The genes are TRBV27 and TRBJ1-2; tentatively, D is TRBD1 (5 bases). CDR1 and CDR2 (germline): MNHEY, SMNVEV (reference sequence). Trimming left V 5 bases short and J 4 bases short, with 14 bases between. The CDR3 runs to 14 residues. The CDR3 sequence: CASSPGGESYGYTF. In DNA, the CDR3 is TGTGCCAGCAGTCCGGGGGGAGAATCCTATGGCTACACCTTC.

This clonotype turned up a few times. The CDR3 DNA sequence: TGTGCTAGTGGTTTGGGGGGACAGGGCGAGCCTGGCTACACCTTC. Protein sequence: CASGLGGQGEPGYTF. The chain uses TRBV12-5 and TRBJ1-2; 9 bases fit TRBD1. Germline CDR1 LGHNT, CDR2 FRNRAP. The CDR3 has 15 amino acids. The trim removed 1 base at V and 7 bases at J, leaving 7 bases unmatched.

The chain recombines TRBV27 with TRBJ1-1, with TRBD1 matching 7 bases. The CDR3 is 15 residues long. Germline CDR1 is MNHEY and CDR2 is SMNVEV (reference sequence). The V segment lost 7 bases and the J segment 5 bases; nucleotides outside the gene matches: 13. The CDR3 loop reads CASTQRARGETEAFF. DNA for the CDR3: TGTGCCAGCACCCAGAGGGCCAGGGGGGAGACTGAAGCTTTCTTT.

The chain has TRBV7-9 and TRBJ2-2, with D perhaps matching TRBD1 (5 bases). V gave up 3 bases and J gave up 5 bases, with 13 bases separating them. Germline V CDR1 and CDR2: SEHNR, FQNEAQ (reference sequence). The CDR3 has 15 residues. The CDR3 region has the DNA TGTGCCAGCAGCTTCTCACCAGGGCGAACCGGGGAGCTGTTTTTT. As protein: CASSFSPGRTGELFF. Based on the CDR3 plus reference TRBV7-9 and TRBJ2-2, the full variable domain is DTGVSQNPRHKITKRGQNVTFRCDPISEHNRLYWYRQTLGQGPEFLTYFQNEAQLEKSRLLSDRFSAERPKGSFSTLEIQRTEQGDSAMYLCASSFSPGRTGELFFGEGSRLTVL.

A few counts support this clonotype. This chain connects TRBV7-9 to TRBJ2-7, with D possibly matching TRBD2 (5 bases). Germline CDR1 reads SEHNR; CDR2 reads FQNEAQ (reference sequence). V was trimmed by 2 bases and J by 2 bases, leaving 10 bases between them. This CDR3 spans 14 amino acids. The CDR3 DNA reads TGTGCCAGCAGCTTAACGGGAACTACCTACGAGCAGTACTTC. Translation gives CASSLTGTTYEQYF.

This clonotype was seen more than once but under ten times. This rearrangement joins TRBV7-6 to TRBJ2-4; 10 bases line up with TRBD1. The J segment lost 2 bases and the V segment lost 3 bases, leaving 13 bases of the junction unmatched. This CDR3 contains 19 residues. Germline assignment: CDR1 SGHVS and CDR2 FNYEAQ. CDR3 coding DNA: TGTGCCAGCAGCTTCTCTATATCGACAGGGGGCATGTCCAAAAACATTCAGTACTTC. Its translation: CASSFSISTGGMSKNIQYF.

The chain carries TRBV14 and TRBJ1-2; maybe TRBD1 (5 bases). V lost 4 bases and J 2 bases, leaving 8 bases between the germline ends. CDR3 length equals 13 residues. The germline CDR1 and CDR2 sequences are SGHDN and FVKESK. The CDR3 loop reads CASSRGLNYGYTF. CDR3 coding DNA: TGTGCCAGCAGCCGGGGACTGAACTATGGCTACACCTTC. The whole variable domain, remainder taken from reference TRBV14 and TRBJ1-2, is EAGVTQFPSHSVIEKGQTVTLRCDPISGHDNLYWYRRVMGKEIKFLLHFVKESKQDESGMPNNRFLAERTGGTYSTLKVQPAELEDSGVYFCASSRGLNYGYTFGSGTRLTVV.

The chain combines TRBV12-3 or TRBV12-4 with TRBJ2-7; D remains unclear. The CDR3 has 14 residues. The ends were cut back, 2 bases at V and 6 bases at J, with 14 bases in the middle. CDR3 DNA: TGTGCCAGCAGTTTACGGCAGACCTTCGGCGAGCAGTACTTC. This translates into CASSLRQTFGEQYF.

The chain joins TRBV6-1 to TRBJ1-5, with a tentative D call TRBD1 (5 bases). V was pared by 5 bases and J by 0 bases, with 17 bases between. Germline CDR1 is MNHNS and CDR2 is SASEGT. This CDR3 region has 17 residues. CDR3 residues: CASSSPRDSVSNQPQHF. The CDR3 nucleotides read TGTGCCAGCAGTTCCCCTAGGGACTCGGTTAGCAATCAGCCCCAGCATTTT.

The genes are TRBV12-3 or TRBV12-4 and TRBJ2-2; possible D gene TRBD1, 6 bases. The CDR3 totals 16 residues. With 3 bases removed from V and 6 bases from J, the gap between germline ends came to 17 bases. The CDR3 DNA reads as TGTGCCAGCAGTTTCACAGGGTATTTAAGCTCCGGGGAGCTGTTTTTT. It specifies CASSFTGYLSSGELFF.

The CDR3 sequence is CASSESGGGNNEQFF. The CDR3 DNA follows: TGCGCCAGCAGTGAGTCCGGGGGGGGGAACAATGAGCAGTTCTTC. The chain uses TRBV10-2 and TRBJ2-1, with TRBD2 matching 8 bases. The germline V gene has CDR1 WSHSY and CDR2 SAAADI. With 0 bases clipped from V and 5 bases from J, the junction kept 3 bases outside the gene matches. The length of the CDR3 is 15 residues.

The CDR3 region has the DNA TGTGCCAGCAGTGAATGGGATCTAGATCAAGAGACCCAGTACTTC. Translated, it gives CASSEWDLDQETQYF. The V gene is TRBV6-1, the J gene TRBJ2-5, with unresolved D. Germline V gene lookup returns CDR1 MNHNS and CDR2 SASEGT. Trimming removed 2 bases at V and 2 bases at J, with 12 bases between. The CDR3 spans 15 residues.

The V and J genes are TRBV12-3 or TRBV12-4 and TRBJ2-7; no definite D call. The CDR3 is 13 amino acids. The germline V and J ends were trimmed by 6 bases and 3 bases, with 12 bases remaining between them. The CDR3 sequence: CASSPIDLYEQYF. In DNA, the CDR3 is TGTGCCAGCAGCCCGATTGATCTCTACGAGCAGTACTTC.

The rearrangement links TRBV7-8 to TRBJ1-2; D uncertain. The CDR3 has 12 residues. V shed 7 bases and J shed 4 bases, with 10 bases lying between them. Germline lookup yields CDR1 SGHVS and CDR2 FQNEAQ. The CDR3 loop is CASKHSTYGYTF. For the CDR3, the DNA is TGTGCCAGCAAGCACAGTACCTATGGCTACACCTTC.